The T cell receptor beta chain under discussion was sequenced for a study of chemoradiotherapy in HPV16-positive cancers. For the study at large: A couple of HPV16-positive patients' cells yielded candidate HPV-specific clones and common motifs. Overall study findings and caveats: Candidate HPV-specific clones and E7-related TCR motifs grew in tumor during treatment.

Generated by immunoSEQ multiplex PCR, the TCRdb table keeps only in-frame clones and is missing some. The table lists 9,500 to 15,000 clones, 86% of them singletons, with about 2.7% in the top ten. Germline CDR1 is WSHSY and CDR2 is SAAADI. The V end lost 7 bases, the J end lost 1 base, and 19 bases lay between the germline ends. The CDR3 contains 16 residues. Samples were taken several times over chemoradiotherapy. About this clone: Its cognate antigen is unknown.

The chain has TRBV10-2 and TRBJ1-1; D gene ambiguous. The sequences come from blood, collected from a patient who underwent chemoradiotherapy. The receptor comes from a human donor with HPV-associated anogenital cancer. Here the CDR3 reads CASNSLVGRTNTEAFF. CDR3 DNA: TGCGCCAGCAACTCGCTAGTTGGCAGGACGAACACTGAAGCTTTCTTT.